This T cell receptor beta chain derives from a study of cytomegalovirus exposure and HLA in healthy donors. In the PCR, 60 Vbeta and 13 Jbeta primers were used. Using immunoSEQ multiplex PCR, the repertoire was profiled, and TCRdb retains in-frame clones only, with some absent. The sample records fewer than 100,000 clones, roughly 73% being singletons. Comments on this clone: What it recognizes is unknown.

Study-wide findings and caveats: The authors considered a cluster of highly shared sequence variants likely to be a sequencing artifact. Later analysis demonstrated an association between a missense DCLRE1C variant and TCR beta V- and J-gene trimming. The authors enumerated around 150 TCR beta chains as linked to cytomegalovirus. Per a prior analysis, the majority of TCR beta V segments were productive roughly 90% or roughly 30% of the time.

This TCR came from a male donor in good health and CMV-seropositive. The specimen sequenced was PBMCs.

DNA for the CDR3: TGTGCCAGCAGCTTAGGGACAGGGGAGTGGGAGACCCAGTACTTC. Protein sequence: CASSLGTGEWETQYF. The chain links TRBV7-6 to TRBJ2-5, with 9 nucleotides matching TRBD1. The ends lost 1 base at V and 5 bases at J; junction bases unmatched: 5. The CDR3 runs 15 residues. CDR1 SGHVS and CDR2 FNYEAQ come from the germline V gene.